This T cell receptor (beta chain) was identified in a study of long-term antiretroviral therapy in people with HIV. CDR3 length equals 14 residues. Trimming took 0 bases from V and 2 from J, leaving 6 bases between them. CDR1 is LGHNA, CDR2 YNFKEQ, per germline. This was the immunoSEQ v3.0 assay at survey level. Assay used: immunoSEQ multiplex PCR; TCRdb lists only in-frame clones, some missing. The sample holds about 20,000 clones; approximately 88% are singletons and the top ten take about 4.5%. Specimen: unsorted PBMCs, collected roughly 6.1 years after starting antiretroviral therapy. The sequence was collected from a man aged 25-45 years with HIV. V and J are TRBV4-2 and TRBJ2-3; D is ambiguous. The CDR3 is CASSQEKLTDTQYF. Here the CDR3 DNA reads TGTGCCAGCAGCCAAGAGAAGCTCACAGATACGCAGTATTTT.